These 20 T cell receptor beta chains were all obtained from the same sample, sequenced in a study of blood T cell repertoires in COVID-19. Profiled with immunoSEQ multiplex PCR; TCRdb holds only in-frame clones, not every one. The profile shows nearly 200,000 clones, around 84% of them singletons. The material sequenced was peripheral blood. These receptors were taken from a human donor in a cohort sampled during active COVID-19.

The rearrangement uses TRBV5-1 and TRBJ1-2, with D maybe TRBD1 (6 bases). This CDR3 comprises 15 residues. Germline loops: CDR1 SGHRS, CDR2 YFSETQ. V was cut by 0 bases and J by 4 bases, with 13 bases left in between. The CDR3 reads CASSLGGGAGYGYTF. The DNA of the CDR3 is TGCGCCAGCAGCTTGGGAGGGGGGGCTGGCTATGGCTACACCTTC.

The V and J genes are TRBV29-1 and TRBJ1-2; 7 nucleotides line up with TRBD1. The CDR3 is 12 residues long. Germline CDR1 SQVTM, CDR2 ANQGSEA. Losses at the gene ends were 7 bases for V and 3 bases for J; bases not matched to a gene: 5. The chain's CDR3 is CSGAQGDYGYTF. CDR3 sequence (DNA): TGCAGCGGAGCTCAGGGGGACTATGGCTACACCTTC.

The gene calls are TRBV3-1 (or the pseudogene TRBV3-2) and TRBJ2-2; no reliable D call. Trimming shortened V by 4 bases and J by 6 bases, and 6 bases separated the two germline ends. The CDR3 runs to 12 residues. From germline, CDR1 is LGHDT and CDR2 YNNKEL (reference sequence). The CDR3 nucleotides read TGTGCCAGCAGCCTCCGTCCCGGGGAGCTGTTTTTT. It is translated as CASSLRPGELFF.

This sequence joins TRBV20-1 and TRBJ2-5, with D possibly matching TRBD2 (6 bases). Trimming pared 3 bases from V and 4 bases from J, leaving 6 bases between. Germline V CDR1 and CDR2: DFQATT, SNEGSKA (reference sequence). The length of the CDR3 is 11 residues. CDR3 region: CSASSGETQYF. The CDR3 bases are TGCAGTGCTAGTAGCGGAGAGACCCAGTACTTC.

This clone occurred a few times. The V call is TRBV11-2, the J call TRBJ2-7; no clear D gene. The CDR3 spans 13 residues. CDR1 is SGHAT, CDR2 FQNNGV, per germline. Trimming pared 5 bases from V and 3 bases from J, leaving 11 bases between. DNA for the CDR3: TGTGCCAGCAGCCCAGGCTACAACTACGAGCAGTACTTC. It is translated as CASSPGYNYEQYF.

V usage is TRBV20-1 and J usage is TRBJ2-1, with 7 bases that match TRBD2. The CDR3 loop spans 14 amino acids. Trimming at V came to 3 bases and at J to 6 bases, leaving 8 bases not matched to a gene. Germline V gene data show CDR1 as DFQATT and CDR2 as SNEGSKA (reference sequence). CDR3 in DNA: TGCAGTGCTAGTGAGGGCTGGGAGGGCAATGAGCAGTTCTTC. This sequence encodes CSASEGWEGNEQFF.

The J gene is TRBJ2-4, the V gene TRBV7-2; TRBD2 agrees at 7 bases. Germline V CDR1 and CDR2: SGHTA, FQGNSA. The CDR3 extends over 12 amino acids. With 4 bases clipped from V and 14 bases from J, the junction kept 8 bases outside the gene matches. The CDR3 DNA follows: TGTGCCAGCAGCTCCGGACCGGGACTAAAGTACTTC. Translation: CASSSGPGLKYF.

This clone was recorded a few times. The chain has TRBV7-9 and TRBJ1-1; no clear D gene. V was pared by 1 base and J by 8 bases, with 8 bases between. Per the germline V gene, CDR1 is SEHNR and CDR2 is FQNEAQ (reference sequence). The CDR3 contains 12 residues. CDR3 nucleotide sequence: TGTGCCAGCAGCTTAGAAAGGCGGGAAGCTTTCTTT. Protein: CASSLERREAFF.

This chain links TRBV9 with TRBJ1-1; no clear D gene. The CDR3 extends over 13 amino acids. Germline values: CDR1 SGDLS, CDR2 YYNGEE. V was clipped by 0 bases and J by 3 bases, with 6 bases between them. CDR3 in DNA: TGTGCCAGCAGCGTAGGGAGGTACACTGAAGCTTTCTTT. It is translated as CASSVGRYTEAFF.

There are a few counts of this clone. This sequence joins TRBV27 and TRBJ2-7; 8 bases are shared with TRBD1. The CDR3 has 14 amino acids. V trimming: 8 bases; J trimming: 3 bases; junction bases outside the gene matches: 9. CDR1 is MNHEY and CDR2 is SMNVEV in the germline V gene (reference sequence). The CDR3 region is CASSGTGTGYEQYF. CDR3 DNA: TGTGCCAGCTCCGGAACCGGGACAGGCTACGAGCAGTACTTC.

This clone has just one count. This chain links TRBV7-6 with TRBJ2-7; 12 positions agree with TRBD2. In germline, CDR1 is SGHVS, CDR2 FNYEAQ. The CDR3 has 19 amino acids. V was pared by 0 bases and J by 6 bases, with 15 bases of the junction left unmatched. In DNA form, the CDR3 reads TGTGCCAGCAGCTTAGCTGTTCTAGCGGGAGGGCCCCAAAGAGTCGAGCAGTACTTC. This sequence encodes CASSLAVLAGGPQRVEQYF.

The chain has TRBV5-4 and TRBJ1-6; unclear D gene. The germline V gene has CDR1 SGHNT and CDR2 YYREEE (reference sequence). With 0 bases removed from V and 9 bases from J, the gap between germline ends came to 13 bases. The CDR3 sequence is 15 residues long. The CDR3 reads CASSLGGRRTSPLHF. The CDR3 region has the DNA TGTGCCAGCAGCTTGGGTGGCAGGAGGACTTCACCCCTCCACTTT. Drawing the rest from reference TRBV5-4 and TRBJ1-6, the complete variable domain is ETGVTQSPTHLIKTRGQQVTLRCSSQSGHNTVSWYQQALGQGPQFIFQYYREEENGRGNFPPRFSGLQFPNYSSELNVNALELDDSALYLCASSLGGRRTSPLHFGNGTRLTVT.

The CDR3 spells CASSLLARGRNEQFF. For the CDR3, the DNA is TGCGCCAGCAGCTTGCTGGCCAGGGGAAGAAACGAGCAGTTCTTC. V usage is TRBV5-1 and J usage is TRBJ2-1; possibly TRBD1 for D (6 bases). The CDR3 is 15 residues long. V gave up 1 base and J gave up 10 bases, with 18 bases separating them. Germline-derived CDR1 and CDR2 are SGHRS and YFSETQ.

The V and J genes are TRBV12-3 or TRBV12-4 and TRBJ2-7; D ambiguous. The V end lost 6 bases, the J end lost 6 bases, and 12 bases lay between the germline ends. The CDR3 runs to 12 residues. CDR3 sequence (DNA): TGTGCCAGCAGGCAGACCGACACCGAGCAGTACTTC. Amino acid sequence: CASRQTDTEQYF.

This chain joins TRBV28 and TRBJ2-7; the match to TRBD1 covers 7 bases. This CDR3 comprises 14 residues. Germline CDR1 reads MDHEN; CDR2 reads SYDVKM. Unmatched junction bases numbered 10, after V lost 6 bases and J lost 5 bases. The CDR3 region is CASRITRQGNEQYF. CDR3 nucleotide sequence: TGTGCCAGCAGGATAACGCGACAGGGTAACGAGCAGTACTTC.

This chain joins TRBV7-9 and TRBJ2-1; D might be TRBD2 (5 bases). The CDR3 loop spans 15 amino acids. Germline V gives CDR1 SEHNR, CDR2 FQNEAQ (reference sequence). The V gene lost 1 base and the J gene lost 2 bases, with 9 bases spanning the gap. The CDR3 is CASSLGGGAYNEQFF. The CDR3 DNA reads TGTGCCAGCAGCTTAGGCGGAGGAGCCTACAATGAGCAGTTCTTC.

The chain has TRBV6-5 and TRBJ2-3; the match to TRBD2 covers 8 bases. Per the germline V gene, CDR1 is MNHEY and CDR2 is SVGAGI. There are 12 residues in the CDR3. With V trimmed by 10 bases and J by 3 bases, 3 bases remained unmatched. CDR3 sequence (DNA): TGTGCCACCCGGGGGGGGACAGATACGCAGTATTTT. Translated, it gives CATRGGTDTQYF.

CDR3 DNA sequence: TGTGCCAGCAGTGATGGGGGACAGGGACGTGGCTACACCTTC. Translation gives CASSDGGQGRGYTF. J is TRBJ1-2 and V is TRBV6-1; the match to TRBD1 covers 9 bases. Germline V gene sequence: CDR1 MNHNS, CDR2 SASEGT. The CDR3 contains 14 residues. V gave up 3 bases and J gave up 7 bases; unmatched junction bases: 6.

This clone appeared once. The sample contains more than one DNA sequence encoding this CDR3. This rearrangement joins TRBV19 to TRBJ1-2, with D possibly matching TRBD1 (6 bases). Per germline, CDR1 LNHDA and CDR2 SQIVND (reference sequence). The length of the CDR3 is 14 residues. V lost 3 bases and J 0 bases, leaving 8 bases between the germline ends. Here the CDR3 reads CASSIRQANYGYTF. Here the CDR3 DNA reads TGTGCCAGTAGTATCCGACAGGCTAACTATGGCTACACCTTC.

CDR3 protein: CASTVQTENYGYTF. The CDR3 bases are TGTGCCAGCACCGTACAAACAGAAAACTATGGCTACACCTTC. The genes are TRBV7-9 and TRBJ1-2; no definite D call. Germline V gene lookup returns CDR1 SEHNR and CDR2 FQNEAQ (reference sequence). The CDR3 is made up of 14 amino acids. V was pared by 7 bases and J by 2 bases, with 14 bases between.